One and the same sample provided the 9 T cell receptor beta chains below, sequenced in a study of blood T cell repertoires in COVID-19. The data were produced by immunoSEQ multiplex PCR, yet TCRdb's version contains in-frame clones alone and is incomplete. The data show about 56,000 clones, with 89% seen just once and less than 50% held by the top ten. The source material was peripheral blood. Receptors originate from a woman aged 60-75 years with COVID-19, enrolled during active disease.

The rearrangement joins TRBV5-1 to TRBJ2-1, with 7 bases aligning to TRBD2. The CDR3 totals 16 residues. The V and J ends lost 4 bases and 7 bases, in that order; junction bases with no gene match: 14. The germline gives CDR1 SGHRS, CDR2 YFSETQ. CDR3 nucleotide sequence: TGCGCCAGCAGCCCCTCGGAAGCGGGGTATACGAATGAGCAGTTCTTC. Protein sequence: CASSPSEAGYTNEQFF. The variable domain in full, with the rest retrieved from reference TRBV5-1 and TRBJ2-1, is KAGVTQTPRYLIKTRGQQVTLSCSPISGHRSVSWYQQTPGQGLQFLFEYFSETQRNKGNFPGRFSGRQFSNSRSEMNVSTLELGDSALYLCASSPSEAGYTNEQFFGPGTRLTVL.

The chain couples TRBV25-1 to TRBJ2-7; 10 nucleotides match TRBD2. Trimming cost V 4 bases and J 5 bases; bases outside gene matches: 8. CDR3 length equals 15 residues. Germline assignment: CDR1 MGHDK and CDR2 SYGVNS. The CDR3 DNA reads TGTGCCAGCAGTGTTAGAGCGGGAGGGCCTGACGAGCAGTACTTC. It translates to CASSVRAGGPDEQYF.

This clone came up once. The chain carries TRBV4-3 and TRBJ1-4, with 8 bases that match TRBD1. CDR1 and CDR2 (germline): LGHNA, YSLEER. The CDR3 is made up of 16 amino acids. The J segment lost 7 bases and the V segment lost 0 bases, leaving 7 bases of the junction unmatched. CDR3 in amino acids: CASSQDHARGPEKLFF. The CDR3, as DNA: TGCGCCAGCAGCCAAGATCACGCCAGGGGGCCTGAAAAACTGTTTTTT.

This chain links TRBV7-2 with TRBJ2-5; D is unclear. This CDR3 is built from 16 residues. The V gene lost 5 bases and the J gene lost 5 bases, with 21 bases spanning the gap. The germline V gene encodes CDR1 SGHTA and CDR2 FQGNSA. This CDR3 is CASSRTAAIYGETQYF. The CDR3 coding sequence is TGTGCCAGCAGCCGTACGGCGGCCATTTATGGGGAGACCCAGTACTTC. Variable domain in full (rest from reference TRBV7-2 and TRBJ2-5): GAGVSQSPSNKVTEKGKDVELRCDPISGHTALYWYRQSLGQGLEFLIYFQGNSAPDKSGLPSDRFSAERTGGSVSTLTIQRTQQEDSAVYLCASSRTAAIYGETQYFGPGTRLLVL.

The V call is TRBV3-1 (or the pseudogene TRBV3-2), the J call TRBJ2-1, with 9 bases that match TRBD2. This CDR3 comprises 17 residues. J gave up 7 bases and V 0 bases, and 10 bases lay outside the gene matches. Germline loops: CDR1 LGHDT, CDR2 YNNKEL (reference sequence). This CDR3 is CASSQDLLRGGKNEQFF. DNA of the CDR3: TGTGCCAGCAGCCAAGATCTTTTGCGGGGGGGAAAAAATGAGCAGTTCTTC.

This sequence joins TRBV19 and TRBJ1-1; 8 bases line up with TRBD1. The CDR3 is 15 amino acids. Per germline, CDR1 LNHDA and CDR2 SQIVND (reference sequence). The V and J ends lost 5 bases and 4 bases, in that order; junction bases with no gene match: 9. CDR3 sequence (DNA): TGTGCCAGTAGTCCCTCGACAGGGGCCTTCACTGAAGCTTTCTTT. Amino acids: CASSPSTGAFTEAFF.

This chain links TRBV15 with TRBJ1-2; D might be TRBD1 (6 bases). The CDR3 runs 13 residues. Germline-derived CDR1 and CDR2 are LNHNV and YYDKDF (reference sequence). V lost 5 bases to trimming and J lost 8 bases, with 15 bases between them. CDR3 nucleotide sequence: TGTGCCACCAGCCCTGGGGGGGCAGGGGGCTACACCTTC. This gives the protein CATSPGGAGGYTF.

The chain recombines TRBV28 with TRBJ1-2; TRBD1 aligns across 8 bases. The CDR3 runs 15 residues. Losses at the gene ends were 7 bases for V and 5 bases for J; bases not matched to a gene: 12. Germline V CDR1 and CDR2: MDHEN, SYDVKM. The CDR3 DNA follows: TGTGCCAGCACCCTGACCCCCGACAGGGGATATGGCTACACCTTC. This gives the protein CASTLTPDRGYGYTF.

V gene TRBV19 combines with J gene TRBJ2-2; D gene uncertain. The germline V and J ends were trimmed by 8 bases and 1 base, with 11 bases remaining between them. Germline CDR1 is LNHDA and CDR2 is SQIVND (reference sequence). CDR3 length: 14 amino acids. CDR3 loop: CASSVAVNTGELFF. CDR3 nucleotides: TGTGCCAGTTCAGTGGCGGTGAACACCGGGGAGCTGTTTTTT.